Sequencing of this TCR beta chain was carried out in a study of cytomegalovirus exposure and HLA in healthy donors. Primers for the PCR totalled 60 Vbeta and 13 Jbeta. Profiling relied on immunoSEQ multiplex PCR, and the TCRdb table lists in-frame clones only, not all of them. The sample records around 200,000 clones, around three quarters being singletons. Notes on this clone: Its matching antigen is unknown.

The V gene's germline CDR1 is MDHEN and CDR2 SYDVKM. Trimming shortened V by 1 base and J by 4 bases, and 14 bases separated the two germline ends. This CDR3 comprises 16 residues. General observations from the study: Evidence from a later analysis indicated that most CMV-associated TCR beta chains looked HLA-restricted.

The TCR sequence derives from a woman aged 50 to 60 in good health and CMV-seronegative. Sequencing used PBMCs. The chain links TRBV28 to TRBJ2-1, with D possibly matching TRBD1 (6 bases). Here the CDR3 reads CASSLLAGDGYNEQFF. For the CDR3, the DNA is TGTGCCAGCAGTTTATTGGCAGGGGACGGGTACAATGAGCAGTTCTTC.